Shown below are 22 T cell receptor beta chains from a single sample sequenced in a study of blood T cell repertoires in COVID-19. Assay: immunoSEQ multiplex PCR; the TCRdb copy retains only in-frame clones and omits some. The repertoire holds 360,000 or so clones, with around 83% as singletons. Sequenced material: PBMCs or T cells enriched from blood (not recorded which). The receptors were gathered from a woman aged 45-59 years who had recovered from COVID-19.

This chain links TRBV11-2 with TRBJ1-2; 7 nucleotides match TRBD1. CDR1 SGHAT and CDR2 FQNNGV come from the germline V gene. CDR3 length equals 14 residues. The V and J ends lost 1 base and 6 bases, in that order; junction bases with no gene match: 5. CDR3 region: CASSLGDRGHGYTF. In DNA, the CDR3 is TGTGCCAGCAGCTTAGGGGACAGAGGGCATGGCTACACCTTC.

This chain uses TRBV14 with TRBJ1-2, with 7 bases that match TRBD1. Germline V gene data show CDR1 as SGHDN and CDR2 as FVKESK. V shed 8 bases, J shed 1 base, and the junction held 4 bases outside the gene matches. The CDR3 sequence is 13 residues long. This CDR3 is CASSGQINYGYTF. Here the CDR3 DNA reads TGTGCCAGCTCGGGACAGATTAACTATGGCTACACCTTC.

The rearrangement links TRBV5-1 to TRBJ2-1; D uncertain. The germline V gene has CDR1 SGHRS and CDR2 YFSETQ. The V and J ends lost 0 bases and 0 bases respectively, with 16 bases between them. The CDR3 extends over 18 amino acids. The DNA of the CDR3 is TGCGCCAGCAGCTTGGAATTTTTGCGGAAGAGCTCCTACAATGAGCAGTTCTTC. It translates to CASSLEFLRKSSYNEQFF.

The chain combines TRBV5-1 with TRBJ1-2, with 7 bases identical to TRBD1. Trimming took 4 bases from V and 4 from J; bases not matched to a gene: 7. The germline V gene encodes CDR1 SGHRS and CDR2 YFSETQ. CDR3 length equals 14 residues. The CDR3 spells CASSPQGGIYGYTF. For the CDR3, the DNA is TGCGCCAGCAGCCCGCAGGGGGGAATCTATGGCTACACCTTC.

The rearrangement uses TRBV30 and TRBJ1-4; 9 nucleotides match TRBD1. V trimming: 5 bases; J trimming: 12 bases; junction bases outside the gene matches: 4. The CDR3 extends over 11 amino acids. The germline gives CDR1 GTSNPN, CDR2 SVGIG (reference sequence). The CDR3 protein is CAWQTGGQLFF. In DNA form, the CDR3 reads TGTGCCTGGCAGACAGGGGGACAACTGTTTTTT.

The genes are TRBV7-2 and TRBJ2-3, with D perhaps matching TRBD2 (6 bases). Germline lookup yields CDR1 SGHTA and CDR2 FQGNSA. Between the trimmed V and J ends, which lost 4 bases and 3 bases, there was a span of 14 bases. The CDR3 spans 15 residues. The CDR3 protein is CASSSEYSGTDTQYF. The CDR3 DNA sequence: TGTGCCAGCAGCTCCGAATATAGCGGAACAGATACGCAGTATTTT.

The chain links TRBV7-2 to TRBJ1-6, with D perhaps matching TRBD1 (6 bases). Trimming shortened V by 1 base and J by 19 bases, and 17 bases separated the two germline ends. CDR3 length equals 13 residues. CDR1 is SGHTA, CDR2 FQGNSA, per germline. CDR3 sequence: CASSLGVADRSHF. Written as DNA, the CDR3 is TGTGCCAGCAGCTTAGGGGTTGCAGACAGGTCTCACTTT.

This chain joins TRBV3-1 (or the pseudogene TRBV3-2) and TRBJ1-3; 8 positions match TRBD1. The V segment lost 6 bases and the J segment 0 bases; nucleotides outside the gene matches: 4. The CDR3 runs 15 residues. Germline V lookup: CDR1 LGHDT, CDR2 YNNKEL (reference sequence). Here the CDR3 DNA reads TGTGCCAGCAGTACTACAGGGGGCTCTGGAAACACCATATATTTT. Its protein product is CASSTTGGSGNTIYF.

Written as DNA, the CDR3 is TGTGCCACCAGCTCTCATTCAGGGGGTTTCGGCTACACCTTC. This gives the protein CATSSHSGGFGYTF. The chain employs TRBV15 and TRBJ1-2; 7 bases agree with TRBD1. Trimming removed 5 bases from V and 8 bases from J; junction bases left unmatched: 11. Germline assignment: CDR1 LNHNV and CDR2 YYDKDF (reference sequence). The CDR3 consists of 14 residues.

J is TRBJ2-3 and V is TRBV2, with D unclear. Germline V gene sequence: CDR1 SNHLY, CDR2 FYNNEI. The CDR3 spans 11 residues. The ends were cut back, 4 bases at V and 6 bases at J, with 5 bases in the middle. The CDR3 DNA sequence: TGTGCCAGCAGTGTCGGGGATACGCAGTATTTT. This translates into CASSVGDTQYF.

The chain couples TRBV9 to TRBJ2-1, with TRBD1 matching over 9 bases. The CDR3 sequence is 15 residues long. Germline CDR1 is SGDLS and CDR2 is YYNGEE. V was clipped by 3 bases and J by 3 bases; unmatched bases: 4. CDR3 bases: TGTGCCAGCAGCGCGGACAGGGGAGGCTACAATGAGCAGTTCTTC. Amino acids: CASSADRGGYNEQFF.

The rearrangement uses TRBV30 and TRBJ2-7; tentative D call: TRBD2 (5 bases). V was trimmed by 3 bases and J by 0 bases, leaving 15 bases between them. The CDR3 covers 15 residues. CDR1 is GTSNPN and CDR2 is SVGIG in the germline V gene (reference sequence). CDR3 sequence: CAWRGGPEHSYEQYF. In nucleotides, the CDR3 is TGTGCCTGGAGGGGCGGGCCAGAACACTCCTACGAGCAGTACTTC.

The chain combines TRBV9 with TRBJ1-6; 7 bases match TRBD1. CDR3 length: 12 residues. With V trimmed by 3 bases and J by 14 bases, 5 bases remained unmatched. Per the germline V gene, CDR1 is SGDLS and CDR2 is YYNGEE. CDR3 in amino acids: CASSATGRSLHF. The CDR3 DNA reads TGTGCCAGCAGCGCGACAGGGAGGTCCCTCCACTTT. The variable domain in full, with the rest retrieved from reference TRBV9 and TRBJ1-6, is DSGVTQTPKHLITATGQRVTLRCSPRSGDLSVYWYQQSLDQGLQFLIQYYNGEERAKGNILERFSAQQFPDLHSELNLSSLELGDSALYFCASSATGRSLHFGNGTRLTVT.

CDR3 DNA: TGTGCCAGCAGCTTACTCCGGGACAGTGAGACAACTAATGAAAAACTGTTTTTT. Translation gives CASSLLRDSETTNEKLFF. The chain links TRBV7-2 to TRBJ1-4; 7 nucleotides align to TRBD1. Germline values: CDR1 SGHTA, CDR2 FQGNSA. This CDR3 spans 18 amino acids. J was trimmed by 0 bases and V by 2 bases; bases with no gene match: 9.

The chain combines TRBV5-6 with TRBJ2-7, with 8 bases identical to TRBD2. V gave up 0 bases and J gave up 12 bases; unmatched junction bases: 11. The CDR3 is 14 amino acids. CDR1 SGHDT and CDR2 YYEEEE come from the germline V gene. CDR3 DNA: TGTGCCAGCAGCTTGGGCATGGGCGGGGGGCAACCGTACTTC. This sequence encodes CASSLGMGGGQPYF.

The rearrangement links TRBV10-3 to TRBJ2-1; TRBD2 agrees at 9 bases. The J segment lost 2 bases and the V segment lost 0 bases, leaving 2 bases of the junction unmatched. CDR3 length: 16 amino acids. Germline CDR1 is ENHRY and CDR2 is SYGVKD. The CDR3 here is CAISESASGTYNEQFF. In nucleotides, the CDR3 is TGTGCCATCAGTGAGTCGGCTAGCGGGACCTACAATGAGCAGTTCTTC.

V is TRBV2 and J is TRBJ1-1; TRBD1 aligns across 7 bases. The CDR3 has 13 residues. The germline gives CDR1 SNHLY, CDR2 FYNNEI. Trimming cost V 4 bases and J 14 bases; bases outside gene matches: 13. CDR3 nucleotide sequence: TGTGCCAGCAGTGGGAACCGACAGGGCAGAACATTCTTT. This sequence encodes CASSGNRQGRTFF.

The rearrangement uses TRBV7-9 and TRBJ1-5, with D hard to call. This CDR3 has 13 residues. Between the trimmed V and J ends, which lost 1 base and 6 bases, there was a span of 7 bases. The germline V gene encodes CDR1 SEHNR and CDR2 FQNEAQ (reference sequence). CDR3 amino acids: CASSLDGSQPQHF. DNA for the CDR3: TGTGCCAGCAGCTTAGACGGTAGTCAGCCCCAGCATTTT.

The CDR3 region has the DNA TGTGCCAGCAGCCAACTGCCCCGGGGAGATGGCTACACCTTC. Its translation: CASSQLPRGDGYTF. The J gene is TRBJ1-2, the V gene TRBV3-1 (or the pseudogene TRBV3-2); unclear D gene. The CDR3 extends over 14 amino acids. Germline V gives CDR1 LGHDT, CDR2 YNNKEL (reference sequence). Deletions cut 2 bases from V and 6 bases from J, with 13 bases between.

The rearrangement links TRBV10-3 to TRBJ1-5; 10 bases fit TRBD1. The CDR3 runs to 21 residues. CDR1 and CDR2 from the germline V gene are ENHRY and SYGVKD. Trimming at V came to 2 bases and at J to 1 base, leaving 17 bases not matched to a gene. The chain's CDR3 is CAISEESKGQGQEPSNQPQHF. In DNA, the CDR3 is TGTGCCATCAGTGAGGAGTCTAAGGGACAGGGGCAAGAACCAAGCAATCAGCCCCAGCATTTT.

This sequence joins TRBV12-3 or TRBV12-4 and TRBJ1-2, with 8 bases matching TRBD1. J gave up 7 bases and V 3 bases, and 4 bases lay outside the gene matches. The CDR3 loop spans 13 amino acids. The DNA of the CDR3 is TGTGCCAGCAGTTTCTCAGGGGGCGTTGGCTACACCTTC. It codes for CASSFSGGVGYTF.

As for this clone: Different DNA sequences within this sample yield the same CDR3. This sequence joins TRBV5-1 and TRBJ1-2; the D is unclear. The V end lost 3 bases, the J end lost 7 bases, and 10 bases lay between the germline ends. Germline CDR1 SGHRS, CDR2 YFSETQ. The CDR3 covers 12 residues. This chain's CDR3 is CASSSGGGGYTF. DNA of the CDR3: TGCGCCAGCAGCTCGGGAGGTGGTGGCTACACCTTC.